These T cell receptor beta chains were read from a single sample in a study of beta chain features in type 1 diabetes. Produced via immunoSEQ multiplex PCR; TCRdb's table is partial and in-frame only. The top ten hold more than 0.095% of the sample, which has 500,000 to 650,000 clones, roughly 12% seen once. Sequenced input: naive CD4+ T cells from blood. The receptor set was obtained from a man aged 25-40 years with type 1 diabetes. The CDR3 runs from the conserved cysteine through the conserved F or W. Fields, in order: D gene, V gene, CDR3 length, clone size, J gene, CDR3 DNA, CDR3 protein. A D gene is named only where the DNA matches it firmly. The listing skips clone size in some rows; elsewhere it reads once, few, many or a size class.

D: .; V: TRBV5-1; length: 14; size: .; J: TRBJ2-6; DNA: TGCGCCAGCGCTCCTTTCTCTGGGGCCAACGTCCTGACTTTC; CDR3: CASAPFSGANVLTF
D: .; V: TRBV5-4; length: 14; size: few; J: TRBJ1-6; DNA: TGTGCCAGCAGCTTGGCCTTTACAAGTTCACCCCTCCACTTT; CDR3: CASSLAFTSSPLHF
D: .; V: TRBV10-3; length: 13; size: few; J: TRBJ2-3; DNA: TGTGCCATGGGCTACTCTGGACCAGATACGCAGTATTTT; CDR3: CAMGYSGPDTQYF
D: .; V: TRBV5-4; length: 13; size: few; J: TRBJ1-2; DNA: TGTGCCAGCAGCCTCCAAGGGGGCTATGGCTACACCTTC; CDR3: CASSLQGGYGYTF
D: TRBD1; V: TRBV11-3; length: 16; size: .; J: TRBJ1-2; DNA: TGTGCCAGCAGCTTACAAGGACAGGAACCTAACTATGGCTACACCTTC; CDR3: CASSLQGQEPNYGYTF
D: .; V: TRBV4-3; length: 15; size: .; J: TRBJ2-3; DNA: TGCGCCAGCAGCCAAGATCTCGGGTTGGGGGATACGCAGTATTTT; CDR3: CASSQDLGLGDTQYF
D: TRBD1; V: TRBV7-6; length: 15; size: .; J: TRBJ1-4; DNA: TGTGCCAGCAGCTTATCACACGGGACAGCTGAAAAACTGTTTTTT; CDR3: CASSLSHGTAEKLFF
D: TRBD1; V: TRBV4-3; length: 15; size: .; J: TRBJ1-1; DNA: TGCGCCAGCAGCTCCCGACAGGGGGGGAACACTGAAGCTTTCTTT; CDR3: CASSSRQGGNTEAFF
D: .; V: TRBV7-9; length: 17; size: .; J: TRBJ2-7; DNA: TGTGCCAGCAGCTCTACATGGGACAACCAGCATTACTACGAGCAGTACTTC; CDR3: CASSSTWDNQHYYEQYF
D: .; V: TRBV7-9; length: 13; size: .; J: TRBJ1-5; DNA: TGTGCCAGCAGCTTGCACCCTGAAGAGCCCCAGCATTTT; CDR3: CASSLHPEEPQHF
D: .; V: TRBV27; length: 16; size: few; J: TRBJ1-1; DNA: TGTGCCAGCAGTTTATTCACGACAGGCCAGAACACTGAAGCTTTCTTT; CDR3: CASSLFTTGQNTEAFF
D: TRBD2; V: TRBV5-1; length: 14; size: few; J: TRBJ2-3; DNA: TGCGCCAGCAGCCCCGGACTAGCGGGGGCCACGCAGTATTTT; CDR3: CASSPGLAGATQYF
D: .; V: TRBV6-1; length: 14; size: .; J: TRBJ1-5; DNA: TGTGCCAGCAGAATGGGCGATAGCAATCAGCCCCAGCATTTT; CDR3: CASRMGDSNQPQHF
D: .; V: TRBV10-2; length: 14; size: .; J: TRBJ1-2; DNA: TGCGCCAGCAGTGAATATGGGGGGCTCTATGGCTACACCTTC; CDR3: CASSEYGGLYGYTF
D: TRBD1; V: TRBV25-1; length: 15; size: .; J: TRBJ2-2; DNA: TGTGCCAGCAGGTTAGGGGGCCCGAACACCGGGGAGCTGTTTTTT; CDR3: CASRLGGPNTGELFF
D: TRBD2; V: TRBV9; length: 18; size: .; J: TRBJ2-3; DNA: TGTGCCAGCAGCGTAGGTGGTAGCGGGGGACCGCCGCCAGATACGCAGTATTTT; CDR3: CASSVGGSGGPPPDTQYF
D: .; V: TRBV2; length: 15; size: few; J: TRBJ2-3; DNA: TGTGCCAGCAAGACGGACGGTGCTAGCACAGATACGCAGTATTTT; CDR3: CASKTDGASTDTQYF
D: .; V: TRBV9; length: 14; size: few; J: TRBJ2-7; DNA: TGTGCCAGCAGCGCCCAGGAAGTGCTCTACGAGCAGTACTTC; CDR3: CASSAQEVLYEQYF
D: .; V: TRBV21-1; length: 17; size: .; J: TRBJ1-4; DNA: TGTGCCAGCAGCAAAGGGGCAGGGGGCGCCGGTAATGAAAAACTGTTTTTT; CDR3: CASSKGAGGAGNEKLFF
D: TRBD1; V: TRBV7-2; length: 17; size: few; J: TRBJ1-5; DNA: TGTGCCAGCAGCTTAGGCCGGGACAGGCGAGGCAATCAGCCCCAGCATTTT; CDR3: CASSLGRDRRGNQPQHF
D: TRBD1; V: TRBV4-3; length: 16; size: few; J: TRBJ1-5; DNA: TGCGCCAGCAGCATCGGGACAGGGAGTGGCAATCAGCCCCAGCATTTT; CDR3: CASSIGTGSGNQPQHF